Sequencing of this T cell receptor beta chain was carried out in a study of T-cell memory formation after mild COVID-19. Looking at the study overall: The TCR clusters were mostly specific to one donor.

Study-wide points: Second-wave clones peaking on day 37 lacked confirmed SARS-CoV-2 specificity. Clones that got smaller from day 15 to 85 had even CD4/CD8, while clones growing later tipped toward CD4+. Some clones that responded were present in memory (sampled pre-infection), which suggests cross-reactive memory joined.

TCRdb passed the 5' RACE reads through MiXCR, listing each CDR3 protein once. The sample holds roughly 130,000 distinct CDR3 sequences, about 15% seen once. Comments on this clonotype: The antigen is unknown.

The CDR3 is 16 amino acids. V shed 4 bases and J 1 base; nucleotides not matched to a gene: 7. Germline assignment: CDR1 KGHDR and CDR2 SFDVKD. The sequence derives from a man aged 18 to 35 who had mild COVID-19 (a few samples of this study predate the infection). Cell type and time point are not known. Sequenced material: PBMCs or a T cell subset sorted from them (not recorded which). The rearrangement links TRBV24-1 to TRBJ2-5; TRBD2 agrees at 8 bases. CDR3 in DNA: TGTGCCACCAGTGAGGGGAGAGCGGGGGCCCAAGAGACCCAGTACTTC. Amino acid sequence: CATSEGRAGAQETQYF.